This TCR beta chain was profiled in a study of cytomegalovirus exposure and HLA in healthy donors. Study results and limitations: TCR beta V- and J-gene trimming was later associated with a missense DCLRE1C variant. The Asian-associated ancestry cluster reportedly had fewer N-insertions than the approximately 670-donor mean in a later analysis. Rarity held for most TCR sequences, but there were some public TCRs that occurred in many donors.

A word on this clone: The antigen remains unidentified.

Per germline, CDR1 SNHLY and CDR2 FYNNEI. J was trimmed by 2 bases and V by 7 bases; bases with no gene match: 11. The CDR3 sequence is 15 residues long. In the PCR, 60 Vbeta and 13 Jbeta primers were used. The repertoire was sequenced with immunoSEQ multiplex PCR; TCRdb's copy has only in-frame clones and lacks some. The repertoire holds 100,000 or so clones, with less than 65% as singletons. The J gene is TRBJ2-7, the V gene TRBV2; 7 nucleotides agree with TRBD2. Specimen: PBMCs. This TCR came from a woman aged 25-40 years in good health and CMV-seropositive. The DNA for the CDR3 is TGTGCCAGCAAGTCGTGGGAGGGGCCAACCTACGAGCAGTACTTC. It translates to CASKSWEGPTYEQYF.